The entry below gives a single TCR beta chain sequence along with its context. These data come from a study of cytomegalovirus exposure and HLA in healthy donors. PCR amplification relied on 60 Vbeta primers (plus 13 Jbeta primers). Clones were sequenced by immunoSEQ multiplex PCR, and TCRdb holds only the in-frame ones, with some missing. The specimen's table records fewer than 95,000 clones. Trimming removed 3 bases from V and 5 bases from J, with 25 bases in between. CDR3 length: 18 residues. Per germline, CDR1 MDHEN and CDR2 SYDVKM. V is TRBV28 and J is TRBJ2-5, with D tentatively TRBD2 (8 bases). The clonotype comes from a middle-aged woman in good health and CMV-seropositive. The sequenced sample consisted of PBMCs. CDR3 nucleotides: TGTGCCAGCAGTTTTCGGGAGGGGGCGCCCGTCCAGATGGAGACCCAGTACTTC. It translates to CASSFREGAPVQMETQYF. Full variable domain (missing parts from reference TRBV28 and TRBJ2-5): DVKVTQSSRYLVKRTGEKVFLECVQDMDHENMFWYRQDPGLGLRLIYFSYDVKMKEKGDIPEGYSVSREKKERFSLILESASTNQTSMYLCASSFREGAPVQMETQYFGPGTRLLVL.